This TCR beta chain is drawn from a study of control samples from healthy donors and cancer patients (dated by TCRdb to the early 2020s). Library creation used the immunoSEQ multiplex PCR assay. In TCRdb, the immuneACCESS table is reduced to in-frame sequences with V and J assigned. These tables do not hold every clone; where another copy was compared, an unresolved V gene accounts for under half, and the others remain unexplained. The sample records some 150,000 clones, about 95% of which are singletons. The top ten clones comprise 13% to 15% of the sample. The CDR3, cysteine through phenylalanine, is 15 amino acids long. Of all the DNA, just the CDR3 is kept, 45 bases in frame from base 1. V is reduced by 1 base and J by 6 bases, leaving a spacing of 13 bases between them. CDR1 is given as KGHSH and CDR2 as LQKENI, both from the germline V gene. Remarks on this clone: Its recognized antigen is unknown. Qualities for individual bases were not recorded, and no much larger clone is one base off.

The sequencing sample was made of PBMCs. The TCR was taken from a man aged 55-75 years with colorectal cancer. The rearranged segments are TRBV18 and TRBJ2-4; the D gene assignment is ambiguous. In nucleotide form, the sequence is TGTGCCAGCTCACCACAGGACGGTAATGGAAACATTCAGTACTTC. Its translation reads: CASSPQDGNGNIQYF.